The T cell receptor beta chain under discussion was sequenced for a study of T cells in Graves' hyperthyroidism and ophthalmopathy. Whole-study context: Peripheral blood was drawn at first diagnosis, prior to all treatment.

This CDR3 has 16 residues. V lost 3 bases to trimming and J lost 0 bases; unmatched junction nucleotides: 8. Germline V gene data show CDR1 as DFQATT and CDR2 as SNEGSKA (reference sequence). This clonotype was seen ten or more times. Amplified regions were TCR beta CDR3 sequences from RNA transcripts. The TCR CDR3 was amplified in a first-round RT-PCR using the HTBI primer set. TCRdb re-derived calls from the multiplex PCR reads in MiXCR, one entry per CDR3 protein. This sample yields roughly 640,000 distinct CDR3 sequences, of which around 16% are seen a single time; roughly 3.3% belongs to the top ten.

The clonotype originates from a woman between 40 and 55 years old with Graves' ophthalmopathy. The V call is TRBV20-1, the J call TRBJ2-1; TRBD2 agrees at 7 bases. Sequenced input: blood. The CDR3 region has the DNA TGCAGTGCTAGGAAGACTAGCCGGAGCTCCTACAATGAGCAGTTCTTC. This encodes CSARKTSRSSYNEQFF.